The sample holds many counts of the clone carrying this T cell receptor (beta chain). Its specificity is unknown. Using RNA template, CDR3s of TCR alpha and beta were amplified with iRepertoire arm-PCR. One-step reverse transcription and amplification started from approximately 100-400 ng of tissue mRNA or PBMC total RNA. TCRdb reanalysed the multiplex PCR reads using MiXCR and keeps one entry per CDR3 protein. Among approximately 110,000 distinct CDR3 sequences, roughly 24% were seen once, and the ten largest hold 15%. This sample stems from a study of glioma-infiltrating T cells. V lost 5 bases to trimming and J lost 4 bases; unmatched junction nucleotides: 11. The germline V gene has CDR1 MNHEY and CDR2 SMNVEV (reference sequence). The CDR3 is made up of 16 amino acids. Broader study findings: Above-expected tissue-blood divergence occurred in all gliomas, most in low-grade ones. Very few CDR3 sequences were shared between tissue and blood.

The source is a human donor with low-grade glioma or glioblastoma, undergoing nonglioma brain surgery, or in good health (not recorded which). The source material was glioma tissue, nonneoplastic brain tissue, or PBMCs (not recorded which). The chain uses TRBV27 and TRBJ2-1, with 7 bases that match TRBD2. The CDR3 region has the DNA TGTGCCAGCAGTCCCCCGGCAGGGAGGGGTTACAATGAGCAGTTCTTC. As protein: CASSPPAGRGYNEQFF.